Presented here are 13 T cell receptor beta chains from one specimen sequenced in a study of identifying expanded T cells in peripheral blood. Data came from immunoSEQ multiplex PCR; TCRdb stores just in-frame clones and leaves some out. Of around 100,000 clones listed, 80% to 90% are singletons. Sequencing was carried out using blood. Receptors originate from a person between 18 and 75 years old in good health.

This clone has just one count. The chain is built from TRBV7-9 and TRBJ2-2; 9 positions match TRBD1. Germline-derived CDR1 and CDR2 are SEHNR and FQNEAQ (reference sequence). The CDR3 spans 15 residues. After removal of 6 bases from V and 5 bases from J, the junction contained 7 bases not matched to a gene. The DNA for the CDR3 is TGTGCCAGCAGTCGGACAGGGGAGAGGACCGGGGAGCTGTTTTTT. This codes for CASSRTGERTGELFF. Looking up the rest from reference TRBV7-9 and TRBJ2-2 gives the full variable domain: DTGVSQNPRHKITKRGQNVTFRCDPISEHNRLYWYRQTLGQGPEFLTYFQNEAQLEKSRLLSDRFSAERPKGSFSTLEIQRTEQGDSAMYLCASSRTGERTGELFFGEGSRLTVL.

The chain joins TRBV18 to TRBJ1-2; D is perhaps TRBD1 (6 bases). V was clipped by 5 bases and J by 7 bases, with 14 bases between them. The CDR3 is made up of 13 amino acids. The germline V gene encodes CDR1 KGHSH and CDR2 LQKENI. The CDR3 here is CASSEGTMGGYTF. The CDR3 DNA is TGTGCCAGCTCAGAGGGGACAATGGGTGGCTACACCTTC.

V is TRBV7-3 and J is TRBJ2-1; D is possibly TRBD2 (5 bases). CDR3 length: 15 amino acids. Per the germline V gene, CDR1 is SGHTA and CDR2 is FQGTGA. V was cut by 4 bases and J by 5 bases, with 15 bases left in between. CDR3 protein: CASSSKPGSHNEQFF. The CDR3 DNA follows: TGTGCCAGCAGCTCTAAACCGGGGTCCCACAATGAGCAGTTCTTC.

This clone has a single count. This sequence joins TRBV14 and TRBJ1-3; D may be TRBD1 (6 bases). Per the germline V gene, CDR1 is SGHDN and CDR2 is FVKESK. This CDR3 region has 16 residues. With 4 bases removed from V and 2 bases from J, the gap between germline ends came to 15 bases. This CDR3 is CASSPRGAWTGNTIYF. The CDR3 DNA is TGTGCCAGCAGCCCTCGGGGGGCGTGGACTGGAAACACCATATATTTT. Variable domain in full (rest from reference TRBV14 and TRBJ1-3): EAGVTQFPSHSVIEKGQTVTLRCDPISGHDNLYWYRRVMGKEIKFLLHFVKESKQDESGMPNNRFLAERTGGTYSTLKVQPAELEDSGVYFCASSPRGAWTGNTIYFGEGSWLTVV.

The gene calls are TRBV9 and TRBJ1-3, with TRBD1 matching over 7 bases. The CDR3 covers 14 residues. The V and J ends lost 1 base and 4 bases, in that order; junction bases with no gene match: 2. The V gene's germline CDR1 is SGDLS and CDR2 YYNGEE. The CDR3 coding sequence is TGTGCCAGCAGCGTAACAGGGGTAGGAAACACCATATATTTT. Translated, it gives CASSVTGVGNTIYF.

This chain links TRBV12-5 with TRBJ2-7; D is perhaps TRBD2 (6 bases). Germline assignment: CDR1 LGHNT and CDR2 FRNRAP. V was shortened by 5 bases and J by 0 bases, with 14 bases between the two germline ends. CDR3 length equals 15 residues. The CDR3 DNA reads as TGTGCTAGTGGTCTAACCTCGGGGGACTCCTACGAGCAGTACTTC. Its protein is CASGLTSGDSYEQYF.

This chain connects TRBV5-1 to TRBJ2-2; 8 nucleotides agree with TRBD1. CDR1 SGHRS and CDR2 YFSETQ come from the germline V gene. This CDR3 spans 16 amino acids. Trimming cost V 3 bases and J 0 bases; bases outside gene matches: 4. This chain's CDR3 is CASSWRQGTNTGELFF. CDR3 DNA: TGCGCCAGCAGCTGGAGACAGGGGACGAACACCGGGGAGCTGTTTTTT. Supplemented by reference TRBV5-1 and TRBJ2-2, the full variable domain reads KAGVTQTPRYLIKTRGQQVTLSCSPISGHRSVSWYQQTPGQGLQFLFEYFSETQRNKGNFPGRFSGRQFSNSRSEMNVSTLELGDSALYLCASSWRQGTNTGELFFGEGSRLTVL.

The CDR3 here is CASSTKRGLRQPQHF. The CDR3 region has the DNA TGTGCCAGCAGTACCAAAAGGGGCTTACGTCAGCCCCAGCATTTT. The genes are TRBV27 and TRBJ1-5; D may be TRBD1 (5 bases). Germline CDR1 MNHEY, CDR2 SMNVEV (reference sequence). This CDR3 is built from 15 residues. V was clipped by 5 bases and J by 6 bases, with 17 bases between them.

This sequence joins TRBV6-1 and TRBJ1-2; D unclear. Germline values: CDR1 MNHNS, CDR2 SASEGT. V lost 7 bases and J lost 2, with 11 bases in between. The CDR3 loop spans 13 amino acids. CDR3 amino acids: CASTYGLNYGYTF. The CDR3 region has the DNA TGTGCCAGCACTTACGGTTTAAACTATGGCTACACCTTC.

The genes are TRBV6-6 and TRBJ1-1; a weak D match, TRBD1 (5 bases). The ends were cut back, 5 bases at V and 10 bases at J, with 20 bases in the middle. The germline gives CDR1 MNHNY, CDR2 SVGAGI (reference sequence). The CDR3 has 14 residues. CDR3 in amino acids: CASSASGTKERAFF. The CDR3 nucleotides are TGTGCCAGCAGTGCGTCTGGGACTAAGGAACGAGCTTTCTTT.

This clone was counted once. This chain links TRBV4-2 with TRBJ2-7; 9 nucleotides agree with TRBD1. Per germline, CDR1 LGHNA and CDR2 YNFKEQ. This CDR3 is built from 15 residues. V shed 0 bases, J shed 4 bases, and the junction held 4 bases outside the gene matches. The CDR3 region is CASSQDRGQGYEQYF. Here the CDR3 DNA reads TGTGCCAGCAGCCAAGATAGGGGACAGGGATACGAGCAGTACTTC.

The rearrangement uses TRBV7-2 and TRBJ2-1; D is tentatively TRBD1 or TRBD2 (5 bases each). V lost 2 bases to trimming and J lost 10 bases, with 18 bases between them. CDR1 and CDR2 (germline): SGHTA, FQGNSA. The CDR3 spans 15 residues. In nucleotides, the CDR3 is TGTGCCAGCAGCTTATTGCAAGCTTGGGGGAAGGAGCAGTTCTTC. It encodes CASSLLQAWGKEQFF.

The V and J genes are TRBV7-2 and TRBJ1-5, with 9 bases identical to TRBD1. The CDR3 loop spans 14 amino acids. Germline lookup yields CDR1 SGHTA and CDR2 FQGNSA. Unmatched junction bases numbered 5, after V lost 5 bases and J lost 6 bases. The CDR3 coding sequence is TGTGCCAGCAGCCCCGGGACAGGGTCTCAGCCCCAGCATTTT. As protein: CASSPGTGSQPQHF. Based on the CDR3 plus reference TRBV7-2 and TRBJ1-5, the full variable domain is GAGVSQSPSNKVTEKGKDVELRCDPISGHTALYWYRQSLGQGLEFLIYFQGNSAPDKSGLPSDRFSAERTGGSVSTLTIQRTQQEDSAVYLCASSPGTGSQPQHFGDGTRLSIL.